The clone carrying this TCR beta chain was picked up many times. Library preparation (for TCRbeta) was performed with unique molecular identifiers. TCRdb ran MiXCR on the PCR reads and lists one entry per CDR3 protein. This sample yields 120,000 or so distinct CDR3 sequences, of which about a tenth are seen a single time; 8% belongs to the top ten. This entry is derived from a study of T-cell reconstitution after alpha-beta-depleted transplantation in children. CDR3 size: 14 residues. The ends were cut back, 5 bases at V and 5 bases at J, with 15 bases in the middle. The V gene is TRBV12-3 or TRBV12-4, the J gene TRBJ1-2; D remains ambiguous. This TCR came from a human donor who donated a stem cell graft to a child with acute lymphoblastic leukemia. The sequenced sample was PBMCs from the stem cell graft donor, obtained from the stem cell graft. The CDR3 bases are TGTGCCAGCAGTCCGTCCTCGGGAACATATGGCTACACCTTC. Amino acid sequence: CASSPSSGTYGYTF.